This T cell receptor (beta chain) was observed in a study of CD8 T cells in ankylosing spondylitis. TCRdb ran MiXCR on the 5' RACE reads and lists one entry per CDR3 protein. The sample includes 230,000 or so distinct CDR3 sequences, about 18% of them seen just once. This clonotype was counted between two and nine times. Antigen: not known. Study-wide points: Roughly eight highly homologous variants formed a TCR beta motif that appeared characteristic of ankylosing spondylitis blood. There was reportedly significant enrichment of clones that were disease-linked in matched ankylosing spondylitis synovial fluid.

Germline CDR1 and CDR2: SQVTM and ANQGSEA. CDR3 length equals 14 residues. Trimming stripped 4 bases from V and 1 base from J, with 13 bases between. The receptor's source is a male donor with ankylosing spondylitis or in good health (not recorded which). Input material: blood, either unsorted or a sorted T cell fraction (not recorded which). The rearrangement links TRBV29-1 to TRBJ1-1; D ambiguous. CDR3 DNA: TGCAGCGTTGGCGGCGGTGGTGAGAACACTGAAGCTTTCTTT. Translated: CSVGGGGENTEAFF.